The clone carrying this TCR beta chain came up many times. Its target is unknown. TCRdb reprocessed the 5' RACE reads with MiXCR, giving one entry per CDR3 protein. Altogether 700,000 to 850,000 distinct CDR3 sequences are present, about 11% being singletons, with the ten largest covering roughly 0.51%. This entry belongs to a study of CD8 T cells in ankylosing spondylitis. Study observations and caveats: The study identified a TCR beta motif of several highly homologous variants that appeared characteristic of ankylosing spondylitis blood.

V shed 5 bases and J shed 0 bases, with 6 bases lying between them. This CDR3 is 13 amino acids long. Germline CDR1 is SGHRS and CDR2 is YFSETQ. The sample was blood, either unsorted or a sorted T cell fraction (not recorded which). The rearrangement uses TRBV5-1 and TRBJ2-4; D is undetermined. This TCR was sampled from a male donor with ankylosing spondylitis. The DNA for the CDR3 is TGCGCCAGCAGTCGGGCAGCCAAAAACATTCAGTACTTC. Protein: CASSRAAKNIQYF.